Listed below are T cell receptor beta chains from one sample, sequenced in a study of shared clonotypes between healthy human individuals. The protocol was immunoSEQ multiplex PCR, while the TCRdb copy is restricted to in-frame clones and leaves out a portion. The repertoire includes about 820,000 clones, roughly 92% of them detected once, and about 24% sits in the top ten. The sequenced sample was naive CD8+ T cells sorted from blood. The receptor source for this set is a young man in good health. Each CDR3 is given with its conserved first and last residue. A D gene is named only where the DNA matches it firmly. Some rows have no size entry. The others give once, few or many, or a class for an expanded clone.

j_gene: TRBJ2-1
d_gene: TRBD2
v_gene: TRBV29-1
abundance: once
CDR3nt: TGCAGCGTTGAAGATCTGCCTAGCGGGAGTGTCAATGAGCAGTTCTTC
CDR3aa: CSVEDLPSGSVNEQFF

j_gene: TRBJ2-1
d_gene: .
v_gene: TRBV11-2
abundance: .
CDR3nt: TGTGCCAGCAGCTTAGATCATAAAAACGGGGAGCAGTTCTTC
CDR3aa: CASSLDHKNGEQFF

j_gene: TRBJ1-2
d_gene: TRBD1
v_gene: TRBV19
abundance: few
CDR3nt: TGTGCCAGTAGTCAACGGGACAGGGAACAACCGAACTATGGCTACACCTTC
CDR3aa: CASSQRDREQPNYGYTF

j_gene: TRBJ2-5
d_gene: .
v_gene: TRBV5-1
abundance: .
CDR3nt: TGCGCCAGCAGCTTGGAAGGGACAATCGCGGAGACCCAGTACTTC
CDR3aa: CASSLEGTIAETQYF

j_gene: TRBJ2-7
d_gene: .
v_gene: TRBV19
abundance: .
CDR3nt: TGTGCCACCGCGACATGGAATGGGGGTACGGACGAGCAGTACTTC
CDR3aa: CATATWNGGTDEQYF

j_gene: TRBJ1-3
d_gene: .
v_gene: TRBV19
abundance: .
CDR3nt: TGTGCCAGTAGCGGGTCGTTTCTCTCTGGAAACACCATATATTTT
CDR3aa: CASSGSFLSGNTIYF

j_gene: TRBJ2-7
d_gene: TRBD2
v_gene: TRBV27
abundance: .
CDR3nt: TGTGCCAGCAGCTTGGGGACTAGCGGGAGCCGTTACGAGCAGTACTTC
CDR3aa: CASSLGTSGSRYEQYF

j_gene: TRBJ2-1
d_gene: .
v_gene: TRBV5-1
abundance: .
CDR3nt: TGCGCCAGCAGCTTGGCCCAGGGAACATACAATGAGCAGTTCTTC
CDR3aa: CASSLAQGTYNEQFF

j_gene: TRBJ1-4
d_gene: TRBD1
v_gene: TRBV5-1
abundance: .
CDR3nt: TGCGCCAGCAGCCGGGGACAGGAGGAGGAAAAACTGTTTTTT
CDR3aa: CASSRGQEEEKLFF

j_gene: TRBJ2-1
d_gene: TRBD1
v_gene: TRBV5-5
abundance: .
CDR3nt: TGTGCCAGCAGCCGGGACAGGGGATACAATGAGCAGTTCTTC
CDR3aa: CASSRDRGYNEQFF

j_gene: TRBJ2-3
d_gene: .
v_gene: TRBV7-9
abundance: .
CDR3nt: TGTGCCAGCAGCTTCAATCTTCGGCTTACGTACACAGATACGCAGTATTTT
CDR3aa: CASSFNLRLTYTDTQYF

j_gene: TRBJ2-7
d_gene: TRBD1
v_gene: TRBV11-2
abundance: .
CDR3nt: TGTGCCAGCAGCTTAGCGGGACAGATGGGAGAGAACGGCTACGAGCAGTACTTC
CDR3aa: CASSLAGQMGENGYEQYF

j_gene: TRBJ1-1
d_gene: TRBD1
v_gene: TRBV15
abundance: .
CDR3nt: TGTGCCACCAGCAGAGATCATGAGACAGGGTACCCGAACACTGAAGCTTTCTTT
CDR3aa: CATSRDHETGYPNTEAFF

j_gene: TRBJ1-3
d_gene: .
v_gene: TRBV10-1
abundance: .
CDR3nt: TGCGCCAGCAGTGAGTTAGGCTCTGGAAACACCATATATTTT
CDR3aa: CASSELGSGNTIYF

j_gene: TRBJ2-7
d_gene: .
v_gene: TRBV18
abundance: .
CDR3nt: TGTGCCAGCTCACCACTGGCAGGGCCCTACGAGCAGTACTTC
CDR3aa: CASSPLAGPYEQYF

j_gene: TRBJ2-2
d_gene: .
v_gene: TRBV11-2
abundance: .
CDR3nt: TGTGCCAGCAGCTTAGAATCGGACGCCCTTGGGACCGGGGAGCTGTTTTTT
CDR3aa: CASSLESDALGTGELFF

j_gene: TRBJ1-4
d_gene: .
v_gene: TRBV7-9
abundance: .
CDR3nt: TGTGCCAGCAGCTTAGTGAGAGGGAGCAATGAAAAACTGTTTTTT
CDR3aa: CASSLVRGSNEKLFF

j_gene: TRBJ1-1
d_gene: .
v_gene: TRBV5-4
abundance: .
CDR3nt: TGTGCCAGCAGCTTGGAGGGGGGCACTGAAGCTTTCTTT
CDR3aa: CASSLEGGTEAFF

j_gene: TRBJ2-1
d_gene: .
v_gene: TRBV11-2
abundance: .
CDR3nt: TGTGCCAGCAGCTTAGGAATGAATGAGCAGTTCTTC
CDR3aa: CASSLGMNEQFF

j_gene: TRBJ2-1
d_gene: TRBD2
v_gene: TRBV7-2
abundance: .
CDR3nt: TGTGCCAGCAGCTACGGGACTAGCGGGAGCTCCTACAATGAGCAGTTCTTC
CDR3aa: CASSYGTSGSSYNEQFF

j_gene: TRBJ2-7
d_gene: .
v_gene: TRBV4-2
abundance: .
CDR3nt: TGTGCCAGCAGCTCCGGAAAGGGGGGCTCCTACGAGCAGTACTTC
CDR3aa: CASSSGKGGSYEQYF

j_gene: TRBJ1-1
d_gene: .
v_gene: TRBV27
abundance: .
CDR3nt: TGTGCCAGCAGTTTAATAGGGGACACTGAAGCTTTCTTT
CDR3aa: CASSLIGDTEAFF

j_gene: TRBJ2-1
d_gene: .
v_gene: TRBV15
abundance: .
CDR3nt: TGTGCCACCAGCCCAACCGGGACCTACAATGAGCAGTTCTTC
CDR3aa: CATSPTGTYNEQFF